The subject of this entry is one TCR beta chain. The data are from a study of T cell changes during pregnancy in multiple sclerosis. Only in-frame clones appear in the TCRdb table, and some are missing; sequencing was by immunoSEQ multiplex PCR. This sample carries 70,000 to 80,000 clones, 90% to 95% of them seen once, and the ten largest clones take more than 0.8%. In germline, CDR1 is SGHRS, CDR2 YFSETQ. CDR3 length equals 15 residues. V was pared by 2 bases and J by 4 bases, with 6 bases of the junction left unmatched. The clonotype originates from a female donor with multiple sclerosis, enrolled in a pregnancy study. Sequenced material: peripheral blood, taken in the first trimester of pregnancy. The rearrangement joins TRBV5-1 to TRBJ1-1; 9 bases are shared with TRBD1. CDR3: CASSFKTGGSTEAFF. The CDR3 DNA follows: TGCGCCAGCAGCTTCAAGACAGGGGGAAGCACTGAAGCTTTCTTT.